This T cell receptor (beta chain) was retrieved from a study of blood T cell repertoires in COVID-19. The data were produced by immunoSEQ multiplex PCR, yet TCRdb's version contains in-frame clones alone and is incomplete. In the table there are 250,000 to 300,000 clones, approximately 85% of which are singletons. The CDR3 covers 13 residues. Trimming at V came to 9 bases and at J to 9 bases, leaving 8 bases not matched to a gene. The germline V gene has CDR1 MNHEY and CDR2 SVGAGI. The chain recombines TRBV6-5 with TRBJ1-6; 7 bases fit TRBD1. The material sequenced was peripheral blood. This TCR was sampled from a man aged 50 to 59 with active or convalescent COVID-19. CDR3 residues: CASYRGSGSPLHF. The CDR3 DNA reads as TGTGCCAGTTACAGGGGTTCGGGTTCACCCCTCCACTTT.